Presented here are 28 T cell receptor beta chains from one specimen sequenced in a study of cytomegalovirus exposure and HLA in healthy donors. PCR used 60 Vbeta primers and 13 Jbeta primers. The table came from immunoSEQ multiplex PCR; TCRdb's copy has only in-frame clones and leaves some out. This sample's table has about 42,000 clones. The sequencing sample was made of PBMCs. These TCRs come from a man in his thirties or forties in good health and CMV-seronegative.

The chain links TRBV18 to TRBJ2-7; 7 nucleotides match TRBD1. The V and J ends lost 1 base and 0 bases, in that order; junction bases with no gene match: 6. The CDR3 covers 16 residues. Per germline, CDR1 KGHSH and CDR2 LQKENI. CDR3 in amino acids: CASSPRTGSISYEQYF. DNA of the CDR3: TGTGCCAGCTCACCACGGACAGGATCCATCTCCTACGAGCAGTACTTC.

The chain links TRBV25-1 to TRBJ1-5, with 8 nucleotides matching TRBD1. CDR1 is MGHDK, CDR2 SYGVNS, per germline. V shed 4 bases and J 2 bases; nucleotides not matched to a gene: 4. The CDR3 consists of 15 residues. The CDR3 is CASSASGGGNQPQHF. The CDR3 coding sequence is TGTGCCAGCAGTGCATCAGGGGGCGGCAATCAGCCCCAGCATTTT.

The chain employs TRBV29-1 and TRBJ2-1; D may be TRBD2 (6 bases). The V gene's germline CDR1 is SQVTM and CDR2 ANQGSEA. Deletions cut 7 bases from V and 4 bases from J, with 11 bases between. There are 12 residues in the CDR3. This CDR3 is CSAGEAYNEQFF. The DNA of the CDR3 is TGCAGCGCGGGGGAGGCTTACAATGAGCAGTTCTTC.

V and J are TRBV10-1 and TRBJ2-4; 7 bases map to TRBD1. V trimming: 0 bases; J trimming: 7 bases; junction bases outside the gene matches: 6. Germline CDR1 WNHNN, CDR2 SYGVQD (reference sequence). This CDR3 region has 15 residues. The chain's CDR3 is CASSESVDRTNIQYF. The CDR3 DNA is TGCGCCAGCAGTGAGTCGGTGGACAGGACGAACATTCAGTACTTC.

This chain connects TRBV27 to TRBJ2-7; 9 bases align to TRBD2. The CDR3 sequence is 19 residues long. V gave up 3 bases and J gave up 0 bases; unmatched junction bases: 15. Germline assignment: CDR1 MNHEY and CDR2 SMNVEV (reference sequence). CDR3 loop: CASSFFLSRISGSSYEQYF. Here the CDR3 DNA reads TGTGCCAGCAGTTTCTTTCTCTCTCGGATTAGCGGGAGCTCCTACGAGCAGTACTTC.

V is TRBV27 and J is TRBJ2-1, with D perhaps matching TRBD2 (6 bases). V lost 6 bases, J lost 9 bases, and 21 bases lay in between. The CDR3 has 15 amino acids. Per germline, CDR1 MNHEY and CDR2 SMNVEV (reference sequence). CDR3 nucleotide sequence: TGTGCCAGCAGCCACCGGGGAGGATCATCGGCTGAGCAGTTCTTC. Encoded protein: CASSHRGGSSAEQFF.

The chain uses TRBV9 and TRBJ2-7; 12 bases fit TRBD2. The germline CDR1 and CDR2 sequences are SGDLS and YYNGEE. The CDR3 is 14 amino acids. The J segment lost 4 bases and the V segment lost 3 bases, leaving 2 bases of the junction unmatched. This CDR3 is CASSAGTSGYEQYF. In DNA, the CDR3 is TGTGCCAGCAGCGCAGGGACTAGCGGGTACGAGCAGTACTTC.

The chain recombines TRBV19 with TRBJ1-2; 8 bases match TRBD1. Trimming cost V 7 bases and J 5 bases; bases outside gene matches: 12. This CDR3 is built from 15 residues. The germline gives CDR1 LNHDA, CDR2 SQIVND (reference sequence). CDR3 in amino acids: CASTRPGQGRYGYTF. As DNA, the CDR3 is TGTGCCAGTACCCGACCAGGACAGGGAAGGTATGGCTACACCTTC.

Here the CDR3 reads CASSVSLGGASNEQYF. For the CDR3, the DNA is TGTGCCAGCAGTGTCTCGTTAGGGGGCGCAAGCAACGAGCAGTACTTC. V and J are TRBV6-1 and TRBJ2-7; 7 nucleotides align to TRBD1. Per germline, CDR1 MNHNS and CDR2 SASEGT. With V trimmed by 4 bases and J by 5 bases, 14 bases remained unmatched. This CDR3 contains 16 residues.

The rearrangement links TRBV5-1 to TRBJ2-7; possibly TRBD1 for D (5 bases). The CDR3 consists of 14 residues. V gave up 3 bases and J gave up 0 bases, with 10 bases separating them. The germline V gene encodes CDR1 SGHRS and CDR2 YFSETQ. CDR3 bases: TGCGCCAGCAGCTCCGACGGACACTCCTACGAGCAGTACTTC. Translation gives CASSSDGHSYEQYF.

The rearrangement uses TRBV7-9 and TRBJ2-3, with TRBD2 as a possible D gene (6 bases). The CDR3 consists of 14 residues. Germline V lookup: CDR1 SEHNR, CDR2 FQNEAQ (reference sequence). The V end lost 6 bases, the J end lost 6 bases, and 16 bases lay between the germline ends. The CDR3 sequence: CASSRVLEGDTQYF. For the CDR3, the DNA is TGTGCCAGCAGTCGGGTATTGGAGGGGGATACGCAGTATTTT.

CDR3 DNA: TGCGCCAGCAGCTTGGGGGGGGTAATTTACGAGCAGTACTTC. It encodes CASSLGGVIYEQYF. The V call is TRBV5-1, the J call TRBJ2-7, with D tentatively TRBD2 (6 bases). Trimming took 0 bases from V and 4 from J, leaving 11 bases between them. CDR3 length: 14 residues. Germline CDR1 and CDR2: SGHRS and YFSETQ.

V and J are TRBV6-5 and TRBJ1-6; TRBD1 agrees at 9 bases. Germline trimming cut 0 bases from V and 10 bases from J; bases unmatched to any gene: 4. Germline V gene lookup returns CDR1 MNHEY and CDR2 SVGAGI. CDR3 length: 15 amino acids. The CDR3 region has the DNA TGTGCCAGCAGTTACTCCTCGACAGGGGGGTCACCCCTCCACTTT. Translating it yields CASSYSSTGGSPLHF.

The chain couples TRBV4-3 to TRBJ1-2; D call uncertain. Looked up from germline, CDR1 is LGHNA and CDR2 is YSLEER. Trimming left V 0 bases short and J 0 bases short, with 11 bases between. CDR3 length: 16 amino acids. CDR3 sequence (DNA): TGCGCCAGCAGCCAAGATACACAGCTACCTAACTATGGCTACACCTTC. It encodes CASSQDTQLPNYGYTF.

This chain links TRBV29-1 with TRBJ2-3; D is possibly TRBD2 (6 bases). The CDR3 contains 13 residues. Germline lookup yields CDR1 SQVTM and CDR2 ANQGSEA. V was shortened by 0 bases and J by 8 bases, with 12 bases between the two germline ends. DNA for the CDR3: TGCAGCGTTGAAGATTTAGCCGGGGGTACGCAGTATTTT. Amino acids: CSVEDLAGGTQYF.

The chain uses TRBV5-6 and TRBJ2-5; 7 bases are shared with TRBD2. V trimming: 3 bases; J trimming: 4 bases; junction bases outside the gene matches: 6. This CDR3 has 14 residues. From germline, CDR1 is SGHDT and CDR2 YYEEEE. CDR3 DNA sequence: TGTGCCAGCAGCTCCGCGGGGGTAGGAGAGACCCAGTACTTC. This codes for CASSSAGVGETQYF.

This rearrangement joins TRBV9 to TRBJ2-7, with 8 nucleotides matching TRBD2. V gave up 0 bases and J gave up 3 bases; unmatched junction bases: 2. The germline CDR1 and CDR2 sequences are SGDLS and YYNGEE. The CDR3 length is 14 residues. The CDR3 DNA sequence: TGTGCCAGCAGCGTAGACGGGAGGGACTACGAGCAGTACTTC. Translated: CASSVDGRDYEQYF.

J is TRBJ2-7 and V is TRBV29-1; 8 nucleotides match TRBD1. The CDR3 has 14 residues. Per the germline V gene, CDR1 is SQVTM and CDR2 is ANQGSEA. Unmatched junction bases numbered 7, after V lost 1 base and J lost 5 bases. Here the CDR3 DNA reads TGCAGCGTTGAAGCCGACAGGGGAGCAAACGAGCAGTACTTC. Amino acids: CSVEADRGANEQYF.

V gene TRBV6-5 combines with J gene TRBJ1-1, with a tentative D call TRBD1 (5 bases). Trimming cost V 6 bases and J 5 bases, with 16 bases left between them. This CDR3 has 14 residues. Germline CDR1 MNHEY, CDR2 SVGAGI. The CDR3 loop reads CASSHSRGRTEAFF. CDR3 nucleotide sequence: TGTGCCAGCAGCCATAGTAGGGGTCGGACTGAAGCTTTCTTT.

The genes are TRBV11-2 and TRBJ2-5, with 7 bases matching TRBD2. V lost 6 bases, J lost 1 base, and 11 bases stayed unmatched. CDR3 length equals 16 residues. From germline, CDR1 is SGHAT and CDR2 FQNNGV. DNA of the CDR3: TGTGCCAGCAGTCTTAGGTGGGCTAGCGGCCAAGAGACCCAGTACTTC. Translating it yields CASSLRWASGQETQYF.

The chain employs TRBV7-2 and TRBJ2-7, with 9 bases matching TRBD1. This CDR3 has 16 amino acids. With 4 bases clipped from V and 4 bases from J, the junction kept 11 bases outside the gene matches. CDR1 and CDR2 (germline): SGHTA, FQGNSA. For the CDR3, the DNA is TGTGCCAGCAGCTGGGGACAGGGAGGTTCCATGTACGAGCAGTACTTC. Residues: CASSWGQGGSMYEQYF.

This sequence joins TRBV5-1 and TRBJ2-7, with 8 positions matching TRBD1. V trimming: 1 base; J trimming: 3 bases; junction bases outside the gene matches: 3. CDR3 length: 14 residues. The germline gives CDR1 SGHRS, CDR2 YFSETQ. This CDR3 reads CASSLTGGLYEQYF. DNA for the CDR3: TGCGCCAGCAGCTTGACAGGGGGACTCTACGAGCAGTACTTC.

V usage is TRBV4-3 and J usage is TRBJ1-6, with TRBD1 as a possible D gene (5 bases). This CDR3 is 16 amino acids long. Trimming shortened V by 0 bases and J by 10 bases, and 16 bases separated the two germline ends. Germline V gene sequence: CDR1 LGHNA, CDR2 YSLEER. The CDR3 protein is CASSQDSGRGGSPLHF. The CDR3 DNA reads as TGCGCCAGCAGCCAAGATTCGGGGAGGGGAGGATCACCCCTCCACTTT.

V usage is TRBV7-9 and J usage is TRBJ2-5; perhaps TRBD2 as D (5 bases). V gave up 2 bases and J gave up 2 bases, with 15 bases separating them. From germline, CDR1 is SEHNR and CDR2 FQNEAQ (reference sequence). This CDR3 has 16 residues. The CDR3: CASSLLVGVVQETQYF. The CDR3 coding sequence is TGTGCCAGCAGCTTATTAGTCGGGGTAGTTCAAGAGACCCAGTACTTC.

DNA for the CDR3: TGTGCCAGCAGCTTAACCGGCGACAGAGCTTACGAGCAGTACTTC. This codes for CASSLTGDRAYEQYF. The chain uses TRBV7-9 and TRBJ2-7, with TRBD1 as a possible D gene (5 bases). V was pared by 2 bases and J by 4 bases, with 15 bases between. The CDR3 spans 15 residues. CDR1 SEHNR and CDR2 FQNEAQ come from the germline V gene (reference sequence).

This chain connects TRBV5-4 to TRBJ2-5, with 11 bases matching TRBD2. Germline V gene data show CDR1 as SGHNT and CDR2 as YYREEE (reference sequence). Losses at the gene ends were 5 bases for V and 1 base for J; bases not matched to a gene: 4. This CDR3 is built from 15 residues. The DNA for the CDR3 is TGTGCCAGCAGGTCCGGGACTAGCGGCCAAGAGACCCAGTACTTC. It codes for CASRSGTSGQETQYF.

The chain employs TRBV25-1 and TRBJ1-1; TRBD1 is a possible D gene (5 bases). The germline V gene encodes CDR1 MGHDK and CDR2 SYGVNS. Trimming removed 5 bases at V and 4 bases at J, with 14 bases between. This CDR3 is 14 amino acids long. CDR3 in DNA: TGTGCCAGCAGTACCTTAGGGGTAACCACTGAAGCTTTCTTT. Residues: CASSTLGVTTEAFF. Variable domain in full (rest from reference TRBV25-1 and TRBJ1-1): EADIYQTPRYLVIGTGKKITLECSQTMGHDKMYWYQQDPGMELHLIHYSYGVNSTEKGDLSSESTVSRIRTEHFPLTLESARPSHTSQYLCASSTLGVTTEAFFGQGTRLTVV.

The chain has TRBV9 and TRBJ2-7; 9 nucleotides match TRBD1. V was pared by 3 bases and J by 3 bases, with 7 bases of the junction left unmatched. The germline V gene has CDR1 SGDLS and CDR2 YYNGEE. The CDR3 has 15 amino acids. This CDR3 reads CASSATGTGFYEQYF. CDR3 in DNA: TGTGCCAGCAGCGCTACCGGGACAGGGTTCTACGAGCAGTACTTC.